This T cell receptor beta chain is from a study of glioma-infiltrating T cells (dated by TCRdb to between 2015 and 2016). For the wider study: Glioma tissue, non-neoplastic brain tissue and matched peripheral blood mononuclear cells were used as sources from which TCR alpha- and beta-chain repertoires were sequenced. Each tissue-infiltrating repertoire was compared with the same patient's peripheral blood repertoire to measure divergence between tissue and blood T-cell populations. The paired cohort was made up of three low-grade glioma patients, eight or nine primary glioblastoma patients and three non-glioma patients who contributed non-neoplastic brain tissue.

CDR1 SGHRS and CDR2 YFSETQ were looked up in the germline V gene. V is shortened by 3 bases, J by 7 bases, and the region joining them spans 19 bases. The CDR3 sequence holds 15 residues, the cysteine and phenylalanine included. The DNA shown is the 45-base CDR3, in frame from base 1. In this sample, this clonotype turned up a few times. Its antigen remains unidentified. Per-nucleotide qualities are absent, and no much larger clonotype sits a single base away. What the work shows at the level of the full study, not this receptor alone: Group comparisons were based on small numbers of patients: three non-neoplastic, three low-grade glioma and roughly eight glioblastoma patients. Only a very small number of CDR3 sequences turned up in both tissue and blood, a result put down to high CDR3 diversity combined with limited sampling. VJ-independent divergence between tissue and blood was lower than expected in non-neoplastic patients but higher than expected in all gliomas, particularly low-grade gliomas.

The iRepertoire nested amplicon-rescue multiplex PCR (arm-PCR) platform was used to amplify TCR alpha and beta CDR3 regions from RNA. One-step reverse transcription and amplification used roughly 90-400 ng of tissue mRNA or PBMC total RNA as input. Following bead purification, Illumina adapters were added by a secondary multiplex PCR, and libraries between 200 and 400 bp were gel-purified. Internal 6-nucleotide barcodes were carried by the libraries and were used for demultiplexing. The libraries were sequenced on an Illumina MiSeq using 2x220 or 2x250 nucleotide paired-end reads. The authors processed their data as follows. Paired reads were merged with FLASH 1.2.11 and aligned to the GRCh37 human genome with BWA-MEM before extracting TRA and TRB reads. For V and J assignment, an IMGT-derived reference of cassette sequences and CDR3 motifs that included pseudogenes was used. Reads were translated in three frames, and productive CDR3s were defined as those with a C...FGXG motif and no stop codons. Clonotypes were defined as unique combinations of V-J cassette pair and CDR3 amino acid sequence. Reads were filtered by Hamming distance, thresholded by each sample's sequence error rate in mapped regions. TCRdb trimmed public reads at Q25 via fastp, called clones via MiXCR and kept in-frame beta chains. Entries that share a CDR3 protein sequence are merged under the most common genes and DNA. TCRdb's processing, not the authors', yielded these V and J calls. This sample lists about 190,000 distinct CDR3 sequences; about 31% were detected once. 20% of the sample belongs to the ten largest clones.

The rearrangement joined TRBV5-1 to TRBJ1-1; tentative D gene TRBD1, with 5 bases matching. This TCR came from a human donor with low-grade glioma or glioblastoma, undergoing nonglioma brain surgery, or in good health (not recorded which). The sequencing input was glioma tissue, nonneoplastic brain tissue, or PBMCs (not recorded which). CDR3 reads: CASSSGTFGRDEAFF. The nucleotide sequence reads TGCGCCAGCAGCTCGGGGACCTTCGGACGAGATGAAGCTTTCTTT.